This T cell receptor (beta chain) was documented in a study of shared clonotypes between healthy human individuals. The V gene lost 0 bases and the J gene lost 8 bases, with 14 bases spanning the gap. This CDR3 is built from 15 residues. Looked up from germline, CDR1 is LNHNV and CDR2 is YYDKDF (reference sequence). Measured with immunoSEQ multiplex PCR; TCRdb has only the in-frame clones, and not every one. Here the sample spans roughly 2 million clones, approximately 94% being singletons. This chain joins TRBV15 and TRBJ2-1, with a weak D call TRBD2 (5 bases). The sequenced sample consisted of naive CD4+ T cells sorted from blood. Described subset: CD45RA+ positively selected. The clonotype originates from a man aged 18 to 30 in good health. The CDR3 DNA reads TGTGCCACCAGCAGAGATGTACTAGTCTCGGATGAGCAGTTCTTC. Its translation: CATSRDVLVSDEQFF.